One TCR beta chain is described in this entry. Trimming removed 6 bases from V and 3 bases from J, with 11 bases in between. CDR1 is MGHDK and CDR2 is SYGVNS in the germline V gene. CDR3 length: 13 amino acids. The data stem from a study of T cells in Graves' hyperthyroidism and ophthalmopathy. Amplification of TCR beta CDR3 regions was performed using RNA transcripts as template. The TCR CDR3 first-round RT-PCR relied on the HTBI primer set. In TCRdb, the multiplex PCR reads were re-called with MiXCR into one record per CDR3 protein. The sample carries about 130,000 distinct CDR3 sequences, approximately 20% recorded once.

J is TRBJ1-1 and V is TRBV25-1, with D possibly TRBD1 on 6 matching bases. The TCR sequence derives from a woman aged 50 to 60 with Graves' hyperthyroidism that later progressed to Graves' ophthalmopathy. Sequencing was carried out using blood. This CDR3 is CASRNRVYTEAFF. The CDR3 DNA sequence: TGTGCCAGCAGAAACAGGGTCTACACTGAAGCTTTCTTT. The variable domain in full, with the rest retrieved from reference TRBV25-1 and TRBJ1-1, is EADIYQTPRYLVIGTGKKITLECSQTMGHDKMYWYQQDPGMELHLIHYSYGVNSTEKGDLSSESTVSRIRTEHFPLTLESARPSHTSQYLCASRNRVYTEAFFGQGTRLTVV.